This TCR beta chain was recorded in a study of cytomegalovirus exposure and HLA in healthy donors. PCR involved 60 Vbeta and 13 Jbeta primers. TCRdb keeps only in-frame clones here, not all; method: immunoSEQ multiplex PCR. The sample records more than 65,000 clones, 79% being singletons. Comment on this clone: The junction and the germline gene differ at one end; a read error may be behind it.

Material for sequencing was PBMCs. This sequence originates from a woman aged 40 to 55 in good health and CMV-seropositive.

CDR3 nucleotides: TGTGCCAGCAGAGGGTCCAGGGGGATATACAGTGAGCAGTTCTTC. It translates to CASRGSRGIYSEQFF. The chain carries TRBV28 and TRBJ2-1; 7 bases are a match to TRBD1. This CDR3 comprises 15 residues. Germline V gene sequence: CDR1 MDHEN, CDR2 SYDVKM.